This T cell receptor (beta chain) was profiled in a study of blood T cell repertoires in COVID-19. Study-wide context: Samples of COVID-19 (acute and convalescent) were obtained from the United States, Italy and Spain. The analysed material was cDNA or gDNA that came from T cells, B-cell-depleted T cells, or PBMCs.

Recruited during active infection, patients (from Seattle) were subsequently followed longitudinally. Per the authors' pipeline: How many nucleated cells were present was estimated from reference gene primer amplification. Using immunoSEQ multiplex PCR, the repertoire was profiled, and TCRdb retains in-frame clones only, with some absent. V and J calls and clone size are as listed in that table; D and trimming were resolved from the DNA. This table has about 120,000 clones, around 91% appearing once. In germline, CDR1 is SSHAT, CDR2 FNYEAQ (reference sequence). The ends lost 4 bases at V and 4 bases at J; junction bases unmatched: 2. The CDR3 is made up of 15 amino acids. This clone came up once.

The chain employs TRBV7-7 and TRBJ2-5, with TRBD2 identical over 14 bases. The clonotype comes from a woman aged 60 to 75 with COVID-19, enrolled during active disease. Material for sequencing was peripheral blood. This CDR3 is CASSSGLAGVETQYF. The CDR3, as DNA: TGTGCCAGCAGCTCGGGACTAGCGGGGGTAGAGACCCAGTACTTC.